This entry lists 31 T cell receptor beta chains sequenced from one sample in a study of shared clonotypes between healthy human individuals. Generated by immunoSEQ multiplex PCR, the TCRdb table keeps only in-frame clones and is missing some. The sample lists approximately 1,500,000 clones, around 97% occurring once. The sequenced material came from naive CD4+ T cells sorted from blood. As to subset: CD45RA+ positively selected. These receptors were obtained from a man younger than 40 in good health.

The chain carries TRBV18 and TRBJ2-3; 7 positions agree with TRBD2. The V gene end was trimmed by 1 base and the J gene end by 10 bases; junction bases not matched to a gene: 11. CDR3 length: 15 amino acids. The germline V gene encodes CDR1 KGHSH and CDR2 LQKENI. The CDR3 DNA is TGTGCCAGCTCACCACGGGCGGGAGAAGGTCTGGCGCAGTATTTT. Its protein product is CASSPRAGEGLAQYF.

This chain joins TRBV19 and TRBJ1-1; D might be TRBD1 (6 bases). Germline lookup yields CDR1 LNHDA and CDR2 SQIVND (reference sequence). The CDR3 spans 14 residues. V was clipped by 5 bases and J by 4 bases, with 14 bases between them. CDR3 bases: TGTGCCAGTAGTTTTCGCAGGGGAGGCACTGAAGCTTTCTTT. It yields the protein CASSFRRGGTEAFF. Full variable domain (rest looked up from reference TRBV19 and TRBJ1-1): DGGITQSPKYLFRKEGQNVTLSCEQNLNHDAMYWYRQDPGQGLRLIYYSQIVNDFQKGDIAEGYSVSREKKESFPLTVTSAQKNPTAFYLCASSFRRGGTEAFFGQGTRLTVV.

The rearrangement uses TRBV28 and TRBJ2-2; a possible D gene is TRBD2 (7 bases). The ends were cut back, 4 bases at V and 1 base at J, with 10 bases in the middle. This CDR3 contains 15 residues. Germline V gene sequence: CDR1 MDHEN, CDR2 SYDVKM. This chain's CDR3 is CASSWGGQNTGELFF. In DNA, the CDR3 is TGTGCCAGCAGTTGGGGGGGACAGAACACCGGGGAGCTGTTTTTT.

This clone was counted a single time. The CDR3 loop reads CASSVVISGGEQFF. CDR3 DNA sequence: TGTGCCAGCAGCGTAGTAATTTCGGGGGGTGAGCAGTTCTTC. V gene TRBV9 combines with J gene TRBJ2-1, with TRBD2 identical over 7 bases. The V gene end was trimmed by 0 bases and the J gene end by 9 bases; junction bases not matched to a gene: 6. The CDR3 contains 14 residues. The germline V gene encodes CDR1 SGDLS and CDR2 YYNGEE.

The chain employs TRBV10-3 and TRBJ1-1; 9 nucleotides match TRBD1. CDR1 is ENHRY and CDR2 is SYGVKD in the germline V gene. V was pared by 4 bases and J by 5 bases, with 5 bases of the junction left unmatched. The CDR3 is 14 amino acids. CDR3: CAISGGTGITEAFF. The DNA for the CDR3 is TGTGCCATCAGTGGCGGGACAGGGATTACTGAAGCTTTCTTT.

This chain connects TRBV28 to TRBJ1-1; 10 bases align to TRBD1. The CDR3 covers 17 residues. Germline-derived CDR1 and CDR2 are MDHEN and SYDVKM. V lost 2 bases, J lost 0 bases, and 6 bases stayed unmatched. CDR3 in amino acids: CASSLGTGAFMNTEAFF. Here the CDR3 DNA reads TGTGCCAGCAGTTTAGGGACAGGGGCCTTCATGAACACTGAAGCTTTCTTT. Full variable domain (rest looked up from reference TRBV28 and TRBJ1-1): DVKVTQSSRYLVKRTGEKVFLECVQDMDHENMFWYRQDPGLGLRLIYFSYDVKMKEKGDIPEGYSVSREKKERFSLILESASTNQTSMYLCASSLGTGAFMNTEAFFGQGTRLTVV.

This chain uses TRBV4-1 with TRBJ2-7; TRBD2 matches at 11 bases. From germline, CDR1 is MGHRA and CDR2 YSYEKL. The V and J ends lost 3 bases and 3 bases, in that order; junction bases with no gene match: 16. The CDR3 spans 19 residues. CDR3 residues: CASSHLLAGVPENFYEQYF. CDR3 DNA sequence: TGCGCCAGCAGCCACCTACTAGCGGGAGTGCCGGAAAATTTCTACGAGCAGTACTTC.

V gene TRBV7-2 combines with J gene TRBJ1-5, with D unresolved. The CDR3 totals 15 residues. Per germline, CDR1 SGHTA and CDR2 FQGNSA. V was cut by 4 bases and J by 0 bases, with 10 bases left in between. The CDR3 sequence: CASSSVGYSNQPQHF. The CDR3 DNA reads as TGTGCCAGCAGCTCGGTGGGATATAGCAATCAGCCCCAGCATTTT.

The chain links TRBV25-1 to TRBJ2-7, with TRBD2 matching 7 bases. The CDR3 totals 12 residues. V shed 8 bases and J 2 bases; nucleotides not matched to a gene: 3. Germline loops: CDR1 MGHDK, CDR2 SYGVNS. The CDR3 here is CASEAGAYEQYF. CDR3 sequence (DNA): TGTGCCAGCGAGGCGGGAGCCTACGAGCAGTACTTC.

The V and J genes are TRBV5-1 and TRBJ1-3; D gene ambiguous. V lost 4 bases, J lost 0 bases, and 11 bases lay in between. CDR1 and CDR2 from the germline V gene are SGHRS and YFSETQ. The CDR3 contains 15 residues. CDR3 bases: TGCGCCAGCAGCATTCATGGGAGCTCTGGAAACACCATATATTTT. It specifies CASSIHGSSGNTIYF.

The chain combines TRBV4-2 with TRBJ2-2, with D uncertain. V dropped 0 bases and J dropped 8 bases, with 13 bases sitting between them. CDR1 LGHNA and CDR2 YNFKEQ come from the germline V gene. The CDR3 is made up of 15 amino acids. The CDR3 protein is CASSQDLGWGGELFF. CDR3 DNA: TGTGCCAGCAGCCAAGATTTGGGGTGGGGTGGGGAGCTGTTTTTT.

This clone was seen only a few times. The chain uses TRBV5-1 and TRBJ1-1; D is undetermined. The CDR3 spans 11 residues. Trimming took off 0 bases at V and 7 bases at J, with 4 bases between the two ends. Per germline, CDR1 SGHRS and CDR2 YFSETQ. For the CDR3, the DNA is TGCGCCAGCAGCTTGGATGGTGAAGCTTTCTTT. Translating it yields CASSLDGEAFF. Complete variable domain (other parts from reference TRBV5-1 and TRBJ1-1): KAGVTQTPRYLIKTRGQQVTLSCSPISGHRSVSWYQQTPGQGLQFLFEYFSETQRNKGNFPGRFSGRQFSNSRSEMNVSTLELGDSALYLCASSLDGEAFFGQGTRLTVV.

Of note for this clone: A junction end diverges from the germline sequence, so it may reflect a read error. The CDR3 DNA is TGCGCCAGCAGAGAGACAGGGGGTCTCCCTGAATTC. Protein: CASRETGGLPEF. This chain connects TRBV5-1 to TRBJ2-7, with 9 bases matching TRBD1. Germline lookup yields CDR1 SGHRS and CDR2 YFSETQ. The CDR3 covers 12 residues.

The V gene is TRBV7-2, the J gene TRBJ2-2, with D unresolved. This CDR3 spans 16 amino acids. V lost 4 bases and J 4 bases, leaving 16 bases between the germline ends. The germline gives CDR1 SGHTA, CDR2 FQGNSA. As DNA, the CDR3 is TGTGCCAGCAGCTCCCTTTCTTCACCCGTCACCGGGGAGCTGTTTTTT. Translated: CASSSLSSPVTGELFF.

This chain links TRBV7-3 with TRBJ2-1; TRBD2 aligns across 11 bases. This CDR3 has 18 amino acids. V dropped 2 bases and J dropped 4; count of bases not matched to a gene: 10. CDR1 SGHTA and CDR2 FQGTGA come from the germline V gene. The CDR3 loop is CASSLVRVAGGVYNEQFF. CDR3 in DNA: TGTGCCAGCAGCTTAGTCCGGGTAGCGGGAGGGGTTTACAATGAGCAGTTCTTC.

The chain recombines TRBV7-6 with TRBJ2-1; 10 positions match TRBD1. CDR1 and CDR2 from the germline V gene are SGHVS and FNYEAQ. This CDR3 is 15 amino acids long. J was trimmed by 6 bases and V by 5 bases; bases with no gene match: 7. CDR3 in amino acids: CASSPLGTGVNEQFF. For the CDR3, the DNA is TGTGCCAGCAGCCCCCTCGGGACAGGGGTCAATGAGCAGTTCTTC.

This chain joins TRBV10-2 and TRBJ2-1, with 14 bases aligning to TRBD2. The CDR3 covers 17 residues. Germline V CDR1 and CDR2: WSHSY, SAAADI. Trimming took 0 bases from V and 9 from J; bases not matched to a gene: 7. This chain's CDR3 is CASSESSPGLAGAEQFF. The CDR3 DNA reads as TGCGCCAGCAGTGAGTCTTCCCCGGGACTAGCGGGAGCTGAGCAGTTCTTC.

V usage is TRBV6-5 and J usage is TRBJ2-3, with D unresolved. Trimming shortened V by 6 bases and J by 2 bases, and 9 bases separated the two germline ends. There are 13 residues in the CDR3. Germline V gene lookup returns CDR1 MNHEY and CDR2 SVGAGI. CDR3 bases: TGTGCCAGCAGCTACCAGGCCACAGATACGCAGTATTTT. It is translated as CASSYQATDTQYF.

This CDR3 is CASSQTYQETQYF. CDR3 nucleotide sequence: TGCGCCAGCAGCCAGACCTACCAAGAGACCCAGTACTTC. V is TRBV5-1 and J is TRBJ2-5; D is unresolved. The V end lost 4 bases, the J end lost 0 bases, and 7 bases lay between the germline ends. The CDR3 is 13 amino acids. The germline V gene encodes CDR1 SGHRS and CDR2 YFSETQ.

The table lists this clone with a count of one. The V call is TRBV7-3, the J call TRBJ2-7; D gene ambiguous. The CDR3 contains 13 residues. The germline V gene has CDR1 SGHTA and CDR2 FQGTGA. V was cut by 5 bases and J by 5 bases, with 13 bases left in between. The CDR3 reads CASSASGLDEQYF. DNA for the CDR3: TGTGCCAGCAGCGCCTCCGGTCTGGACGAGCAGTACTTC.

The chain links TRBV6-5 to TRBJ2-1, with TRBD1 identical over 9 bases. There are 15 residues in the CDR3. The V gene's germline CDR1 is MNHEY and CDR2 SVGAGI. J was trimmed by 6 bases and V by 6 bases; bases with no gene match: 9. The CDR3 region has the DNA TGTGCCAGCAGACGGACAGGGGCCTTTTCCAATGAGCAGTTCTTC. It specifies CASRRTGAFSNEQFF.

J is TRBJ2-1 and V is TRBV4-1; the match to TRBD1 covers 7 bases. Germline V gene sequence: CDR1 MGHRA, CDR2 YSYEKL. CDR3 size: 17 residues. With V trimmed by 4 bases and J by 0 bases, 9 bases remained unmatched. The CDR3 nucleotides read TGCGCCAGCAGCCCGGGCCCAGGGGGTTTCTCCTACAATGAGCAGTTCTTC. Protein product: CASSPGPGGFSYNEQFF.

The chain combines TRBV19 with TRBJ1-2; TRBD1 matches 7 bases. The ends lost 2 bases at V and 7 bases at J; junction bases unmatched: 13. CDR1 is LNHDA and CDR2 is SQIVND in the germline V gene (reference sequence). The CDR3 is 16 amino acids. Here the CDR3 reads CASSIRRVTGPSGYTF. As DNA, the CDR3 is TGTGCCAGTAGTATAAGAAGGGTGACAGGGCCGAGTGGCTACACCTTC.

The chain combines TRBV27 with TRBJ1-5, with 10 bases aligning to TRBD1. Germline CDR1 reads MNHEY; CDR2 reads SMNVEV (reference sequence). V shed 6 bases, J shed 6 bases, and the junction held 5 bases outside the gene matches. The CDR3 has 14 residues. The CDR3: CASRAGQGGQPQHF. Written as DNA, the CDR3 is TGTGCCAGCAGAGCTGGACAGGGGGGTCAGCCCCAGCATTTT.

In nucleotides, the CDR3 is TGCGCCAGCAGTCAGGAAGGGAACACCGGGGAGCTGTTTTTT. It encodes CASSQEGNTGELFF. The J gene is TRBJ2-2, the V gene TRBV5-1; no clear D gene. V was clipped by 5 bases and J by 1 base, with 9 bases between them. CDR1 and CDR2 from the germline V gene are SGHRS and YFSETQ. This CDR3 spans 14 amino acids.

The chain employs TRBV27 and TRBJ2-2, with TRBD2 matching 15 bases. With V trimmed by 3 bases and J by 4 bases, 9 bases remained unmatched. This CDR3 region has 19 residues. In germline, CDR1 is MNHEY, CDR2 SMNVEV (reference sequence). In nucleotides, the CDR3 is TGTGCCAGCAGTTTCCACGGGACTAGCGGGAGGTCGACCACCGGGGAGCTGTTTTTT. It encodes CASSFHGTSGRSTTGELFF.

The chain uses TRBV28 and TRBJ1-5; no definite D call. This CDR3 comprises 14 residues. Germline values: CDR1 MDHEN, CDR2 SYDVKM. The V end was cut by 8 bases, the J end by 0 bases, with 11 bases between. The CDR3 spells CASGPRYSNQPQHF. Written as DNA, the CDR3 is TGTGCCAGCGGACCCCGTTATAGCAATCAGCCCCAGCATTTT.

V gene TRBV9 combines with J gene TRBJ2-7; 11 bases fit TRBD2. CDR3 length: 14 residues. Germline V CDR1 and CDR2: SGDLS, YYNGEE. Trimming removed 3 bases from V and 6 bases from J; junction bases left unmatched: 5. This CDR3 reads CASSGSGRGFEQYF. CDR3 coding DNA: TGTGCCAGCAGCGGTAGCGGGAGGGGCTTCGAGCAGTACTTC.

CDR3 DNA sequence: TGTGCCAGCTCACCCACGACAGGGTGGGAATCAACAATGAACACTGAAGCTTTCTTT. This encodes CASSPTTGWESTMNTEAFF. The V and J genes are TRBV18 and TRBJ1-1, with 7 bases identical to TRBD1. Germline CDR1 reads KGHSH; CDR2 reads LQKENI. The junction had 16 bases not matched to a gene; V was cut back by 3 bases and J by 0 bases. This CDR3 region has 19 residues.

This clone was counted once. The rearrangement links TRBV9 to TRBJ1-1, with D possibly TRBD1 on 6 matching bases. This CDR3 region has 12 residues. V shed 4 bases and J shed 9 bases, with 13 bases lying between them. In germline, CDR1 is SGDLS, CDR2 YYNGEE. The CDR3 here is CASSPDSSKAFF. The CDR3, as DNA: TGTGCCAGCAGCCCGGACAGTAGTAAAGCTTTCTTT.

V and J are TRBV28 and TRBJ2-7; D unresolved. The CDR3 is made up of 13 amino acids. V dropped 3 bases and J dropped 7 bases, with 13 bases sitting between them. Per germline, CDR1 MDHEN and CDR2 SYDVKM. Here the CDR3 DNA reads TGTGCCAGCAGTTTTTATCCCTCAGGTGAGCAGTACTTC. The encoded protein is CASSFYPSGEQYF.